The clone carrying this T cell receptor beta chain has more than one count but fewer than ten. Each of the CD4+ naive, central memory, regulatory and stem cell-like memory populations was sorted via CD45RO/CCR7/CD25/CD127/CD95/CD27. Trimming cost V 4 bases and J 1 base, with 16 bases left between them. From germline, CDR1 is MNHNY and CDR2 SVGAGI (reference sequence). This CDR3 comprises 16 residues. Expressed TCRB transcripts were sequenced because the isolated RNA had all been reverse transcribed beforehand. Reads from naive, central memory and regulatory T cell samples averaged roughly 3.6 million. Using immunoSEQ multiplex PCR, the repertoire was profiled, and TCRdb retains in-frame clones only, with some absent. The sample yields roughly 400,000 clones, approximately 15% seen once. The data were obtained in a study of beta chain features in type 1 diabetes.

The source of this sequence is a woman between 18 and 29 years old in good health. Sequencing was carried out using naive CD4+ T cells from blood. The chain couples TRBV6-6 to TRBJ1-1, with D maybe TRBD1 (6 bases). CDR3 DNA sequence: TGTGCCAGCAGTTCTTGGAACAGGGAAGCGAACACTGAAGCTTTCTTT. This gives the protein CASSSWNREANTEAFF.